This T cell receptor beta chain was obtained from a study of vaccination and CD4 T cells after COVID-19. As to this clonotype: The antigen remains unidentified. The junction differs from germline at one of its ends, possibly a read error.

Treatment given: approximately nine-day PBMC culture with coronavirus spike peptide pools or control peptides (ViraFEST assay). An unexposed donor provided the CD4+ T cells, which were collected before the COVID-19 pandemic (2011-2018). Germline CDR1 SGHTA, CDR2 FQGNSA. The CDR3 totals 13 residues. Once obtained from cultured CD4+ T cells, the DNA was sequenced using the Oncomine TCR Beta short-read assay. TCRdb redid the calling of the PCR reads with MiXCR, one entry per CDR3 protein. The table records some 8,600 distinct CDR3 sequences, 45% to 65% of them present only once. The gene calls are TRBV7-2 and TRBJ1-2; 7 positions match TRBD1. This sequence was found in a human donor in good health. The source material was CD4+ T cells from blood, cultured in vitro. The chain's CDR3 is CASAPGQMYGHTF. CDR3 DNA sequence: TGTGCCAGCGCCCCGGGACAGATGTATGGCCACACCTTC. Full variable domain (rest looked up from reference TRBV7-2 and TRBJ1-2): GAGVSQSPSNKVTEKGKDVELRCDPISGHTALYWYRQSLGQGLEFLIYFQGNSAPDKSGLPSDRFSAERTGGSVSTLTIQRTQQEDSAVYLCASAPGQMYGHTFGSGTRLTVV.